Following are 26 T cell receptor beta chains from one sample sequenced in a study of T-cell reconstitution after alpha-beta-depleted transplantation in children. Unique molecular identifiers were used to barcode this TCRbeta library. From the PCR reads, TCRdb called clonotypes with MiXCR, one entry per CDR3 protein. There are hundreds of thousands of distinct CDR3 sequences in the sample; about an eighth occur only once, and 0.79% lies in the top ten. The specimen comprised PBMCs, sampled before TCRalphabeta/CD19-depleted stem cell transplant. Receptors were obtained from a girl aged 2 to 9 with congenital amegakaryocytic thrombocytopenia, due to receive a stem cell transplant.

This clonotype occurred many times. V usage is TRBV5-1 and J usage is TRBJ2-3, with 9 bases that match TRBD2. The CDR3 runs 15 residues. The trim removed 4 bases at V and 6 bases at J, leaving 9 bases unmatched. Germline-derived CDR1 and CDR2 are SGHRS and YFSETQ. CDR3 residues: CASSPGAGGLDTQYF. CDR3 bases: TGCGCCAGCAGCCCAGGAGCGGGGGGACTGGATACGCAGTATTTT. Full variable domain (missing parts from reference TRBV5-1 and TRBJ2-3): KAGVTQTPRYLIKTRGQQVTLSCSPISGHRSVSWYQQTPGQGLQFLFEYFSETQRNKGNFPGRFSGRQFSNSRSEMNVSTLELGDSALYLCASSPGAGGLDTQYFGPGTRLTVL.

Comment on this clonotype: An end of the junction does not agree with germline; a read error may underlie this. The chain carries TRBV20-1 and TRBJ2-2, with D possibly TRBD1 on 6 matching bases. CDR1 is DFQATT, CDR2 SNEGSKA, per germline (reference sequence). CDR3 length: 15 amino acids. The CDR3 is CSARRTGFESGELIF. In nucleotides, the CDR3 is TGCAGTGCTAGAAGAACAGGGTTCGAGTCCGGGGAGCTGATTTTT.

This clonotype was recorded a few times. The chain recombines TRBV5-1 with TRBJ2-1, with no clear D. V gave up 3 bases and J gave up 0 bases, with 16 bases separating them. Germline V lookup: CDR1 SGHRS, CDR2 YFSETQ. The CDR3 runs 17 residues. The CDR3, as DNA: TGCGCCAGCAGCTATCGACCGCTACTGAGCTCCTACAATGAGCAGTTCTTC. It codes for CASSYRPLLSSYNEQFF.

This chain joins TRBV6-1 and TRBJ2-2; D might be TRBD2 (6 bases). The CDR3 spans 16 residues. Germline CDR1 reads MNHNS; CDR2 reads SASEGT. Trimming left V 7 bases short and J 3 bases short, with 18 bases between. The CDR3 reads CASTPVRGVYTGELFF. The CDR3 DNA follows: TGTGCCAGCACTCCCGTGCGCGGGGTATACACCGGGGAGCTGTTTTTT.

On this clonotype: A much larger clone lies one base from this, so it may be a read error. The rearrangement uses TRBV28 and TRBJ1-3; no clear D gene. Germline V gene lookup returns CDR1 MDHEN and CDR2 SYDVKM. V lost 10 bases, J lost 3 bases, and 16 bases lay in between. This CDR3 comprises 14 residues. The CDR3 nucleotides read TGTGCCAACAGCCCACTCCCCATTGGAAACACCATATATTTT. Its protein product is CANSPLPIGNTIYF.

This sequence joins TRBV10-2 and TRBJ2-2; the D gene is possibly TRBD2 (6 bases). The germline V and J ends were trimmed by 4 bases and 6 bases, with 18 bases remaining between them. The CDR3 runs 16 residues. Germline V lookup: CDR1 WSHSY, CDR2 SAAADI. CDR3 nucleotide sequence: TGCGCCAGCAGTGGCATTTCTCTACCGGGGGCCGGGGAGCTGTTTTTT. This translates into CASSGISLPGAGELFF.

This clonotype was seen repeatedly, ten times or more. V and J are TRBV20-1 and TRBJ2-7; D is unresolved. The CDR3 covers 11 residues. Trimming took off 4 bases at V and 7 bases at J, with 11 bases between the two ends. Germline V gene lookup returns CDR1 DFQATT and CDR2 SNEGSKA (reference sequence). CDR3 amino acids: CSAKAVGEQYF. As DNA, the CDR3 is TGCAGTGCTAAGGCAGTGGGGGAGCAGTACTTC.

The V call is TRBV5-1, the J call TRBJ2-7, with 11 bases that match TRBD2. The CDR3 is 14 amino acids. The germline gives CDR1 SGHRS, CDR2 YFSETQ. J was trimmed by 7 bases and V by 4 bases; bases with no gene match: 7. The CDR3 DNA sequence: TGCGCCAGCAGCCCTAGCGGGAGGAATCGGGAGCAGTACTTC. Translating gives CASSPSGRNREQYF.

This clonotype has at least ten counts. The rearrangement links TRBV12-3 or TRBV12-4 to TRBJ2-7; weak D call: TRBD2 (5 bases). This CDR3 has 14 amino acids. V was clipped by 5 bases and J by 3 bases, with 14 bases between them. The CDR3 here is CASSPAGLNYEQYF. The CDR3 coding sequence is TGTGCCAGCAGTCCTGCCGGACTGAACTACGAGCAGTACTTC.

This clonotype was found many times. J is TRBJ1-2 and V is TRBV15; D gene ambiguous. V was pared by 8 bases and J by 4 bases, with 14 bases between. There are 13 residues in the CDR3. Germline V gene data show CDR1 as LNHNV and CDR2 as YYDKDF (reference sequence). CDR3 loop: CATVLRPGYGYTF. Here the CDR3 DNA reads TGTGCCACCGTCCTGAGGCCGGGCTATGGCTACACCTTC.

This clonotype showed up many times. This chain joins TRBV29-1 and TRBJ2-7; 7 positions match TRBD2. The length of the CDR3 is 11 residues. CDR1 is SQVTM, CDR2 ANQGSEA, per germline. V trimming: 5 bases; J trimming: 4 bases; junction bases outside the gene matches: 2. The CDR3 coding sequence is TGCAGCGTTTTTAGCGGGTACGAGCAGTACTTC. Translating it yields CSVFSGYEQYF.

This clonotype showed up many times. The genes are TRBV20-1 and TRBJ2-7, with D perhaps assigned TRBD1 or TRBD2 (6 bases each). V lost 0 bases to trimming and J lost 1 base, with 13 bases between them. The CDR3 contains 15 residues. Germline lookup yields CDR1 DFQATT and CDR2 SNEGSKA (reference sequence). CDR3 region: CSARDEGGPSYEQYF. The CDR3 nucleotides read TGCAGTGCTAGAGATGAGGGGGGTCCGTCCTACGAGCAGTACTTC.

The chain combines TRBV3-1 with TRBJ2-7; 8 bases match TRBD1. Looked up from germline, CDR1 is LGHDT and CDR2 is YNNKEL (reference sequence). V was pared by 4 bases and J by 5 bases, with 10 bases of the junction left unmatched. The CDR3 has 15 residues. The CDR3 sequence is CASSLSGTGAHEQYF. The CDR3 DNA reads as TGTGCCAGCAGCCTGTCCGGGACAGGTGCCCACGAGCAGTACTTC.

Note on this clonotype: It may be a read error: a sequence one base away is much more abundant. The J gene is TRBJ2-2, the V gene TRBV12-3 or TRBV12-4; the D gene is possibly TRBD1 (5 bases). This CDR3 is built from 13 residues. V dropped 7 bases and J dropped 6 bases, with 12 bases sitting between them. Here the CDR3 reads CASNSGFPGELFF. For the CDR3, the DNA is TGTGCCAGCAATTCAGGGTTTCCCGGGGAGCTGTTTTTT.

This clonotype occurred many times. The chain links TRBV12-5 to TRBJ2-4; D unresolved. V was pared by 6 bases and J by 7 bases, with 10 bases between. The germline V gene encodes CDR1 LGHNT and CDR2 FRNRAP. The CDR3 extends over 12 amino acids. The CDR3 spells CASGDPENIQYF. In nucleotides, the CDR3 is TGTGCTAGTGGAGACCCGGAGAACATTCAGTACTTC.

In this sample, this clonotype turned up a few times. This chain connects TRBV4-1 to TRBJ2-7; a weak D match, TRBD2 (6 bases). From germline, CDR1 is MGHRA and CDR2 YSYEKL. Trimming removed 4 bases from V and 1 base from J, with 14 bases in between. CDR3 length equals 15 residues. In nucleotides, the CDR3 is TGCGCCAGCAGCCCTACTAGCTTCTCGTCCTACGAGCAGTACTTC. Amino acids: CASSPTSFSSYEQYF.

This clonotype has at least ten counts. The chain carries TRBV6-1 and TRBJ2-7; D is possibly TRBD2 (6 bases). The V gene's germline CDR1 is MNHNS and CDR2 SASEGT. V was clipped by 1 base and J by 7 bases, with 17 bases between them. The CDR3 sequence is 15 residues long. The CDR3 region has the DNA TGTGCCAGCAGTGAAGTAACGGGAGCGGGTGGTGAGCAGTACTTC. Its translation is CASSEVTGAGGEQYF.

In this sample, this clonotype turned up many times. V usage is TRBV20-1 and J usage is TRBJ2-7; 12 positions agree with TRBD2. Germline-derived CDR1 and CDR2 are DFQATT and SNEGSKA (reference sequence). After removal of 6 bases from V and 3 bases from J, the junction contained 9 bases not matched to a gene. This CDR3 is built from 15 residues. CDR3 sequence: CSAYRRLAGDYEQYF. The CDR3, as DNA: TGCAGTGCCTACCGCCGACTAGCGGGGGACTACGAGCAGTACTTC.

CDR3 in DNA: TGTGCCAGCAGTGCTCCTTGGGGGGCGCGCGATTCGACGGGGGAGACCCAGTACTTC. Its protein is CASSAPWGARDSTGETQYF. The J gene is TRBJ2-5, the V gene TRBV25-1; tentatively, D is TRBD1 or TRBD2 (6 bases each). This CDR3 contains 19 residues. V was shortened by 4 bases and J by 5 bases, with 29 bases between the two germline ends. The germline V gene has CDR1 MGHDK and CDR2 SYGVNS.

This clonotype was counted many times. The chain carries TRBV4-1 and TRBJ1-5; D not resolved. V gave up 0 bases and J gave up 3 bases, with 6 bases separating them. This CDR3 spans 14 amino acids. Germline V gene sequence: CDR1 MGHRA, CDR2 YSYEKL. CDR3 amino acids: CASSQEGPNQPQHF. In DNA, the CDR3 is TGCGCCAGCAGCCAAGAAGGTCCCAATCAGCCCCAGCATTTT.

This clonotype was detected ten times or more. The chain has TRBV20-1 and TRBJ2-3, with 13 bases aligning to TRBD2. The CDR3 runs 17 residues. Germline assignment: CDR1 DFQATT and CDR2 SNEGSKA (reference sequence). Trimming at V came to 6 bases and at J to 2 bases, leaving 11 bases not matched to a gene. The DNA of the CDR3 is TGCAGTGCGAGCACTAGCGGGAGGGCGGCGTACACAGATACGCAGTATTTT. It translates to CSASTSGRAAYTDTQYF.

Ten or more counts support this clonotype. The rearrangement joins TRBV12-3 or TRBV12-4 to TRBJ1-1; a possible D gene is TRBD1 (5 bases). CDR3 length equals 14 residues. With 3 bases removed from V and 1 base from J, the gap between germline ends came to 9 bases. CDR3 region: CASSFFTGNTEAFF. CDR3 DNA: TGTGCCAGCAGTTTCTTTACAGGGAACACTGAAGCTTTCTTT.

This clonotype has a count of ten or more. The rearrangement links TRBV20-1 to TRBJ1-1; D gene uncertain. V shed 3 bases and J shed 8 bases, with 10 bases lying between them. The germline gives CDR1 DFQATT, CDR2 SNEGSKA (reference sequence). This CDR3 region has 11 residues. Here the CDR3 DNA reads TGCAGTGCTAGCTGGGGTTTCGAAGCTTTCTTT. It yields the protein CSASWGFEAFF.

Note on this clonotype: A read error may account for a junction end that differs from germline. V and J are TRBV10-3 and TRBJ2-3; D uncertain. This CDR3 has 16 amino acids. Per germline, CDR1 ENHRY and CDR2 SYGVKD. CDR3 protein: CAISESPRPSTDTQYF. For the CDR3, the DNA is TGTGCCATCAGTGAGTCCCCACGGCCCTCCACAGATACGCAGTATTTC.

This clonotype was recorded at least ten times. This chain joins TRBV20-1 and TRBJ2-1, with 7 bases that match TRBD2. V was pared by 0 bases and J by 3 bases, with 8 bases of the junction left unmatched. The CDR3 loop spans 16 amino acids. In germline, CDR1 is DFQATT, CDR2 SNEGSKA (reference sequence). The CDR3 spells CSARDPTLADYNEQFF. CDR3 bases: TGCAGTGCTAGAGATCCTACGCTAGCGGACTACAATGAGCAGTTCTTC.

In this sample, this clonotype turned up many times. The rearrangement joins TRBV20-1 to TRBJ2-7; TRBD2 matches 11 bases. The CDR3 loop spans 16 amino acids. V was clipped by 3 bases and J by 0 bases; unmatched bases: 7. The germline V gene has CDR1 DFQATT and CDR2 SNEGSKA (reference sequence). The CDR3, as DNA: TGCAGTGCTAGCCGACTAGCGGGGAAGAGCTCCTACGAGCAGTACTTC. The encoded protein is CSASRLAGKSSYEQYF.